Sequencing of this T cell receptor beta chain was carried out in a study of human T cells and chemical hapten exposure. Whole-study results and caveats: The study found that DPC sensitization did not change TCRs above 1 in 1000 frequency.

TCRdb used MiXCR to reprocess the RACE reads, holding one entry per CDR3 protein. In the table there are around 130,000 distinct CDR3 sequences, 9% to 10% of which are singletons. In regard to this clonotype: Its antigen is unidentified.

Time point of the sample: healthy volunteer bleed at 2 weeks. Someone pulled total RNA out of unfractionated whole blood. CDR3 size: 14 residues. Trimming took off 6 bases at V and 8 bases at J, with 16 bases between the two ends. The chain links TRBV12-3 or TRBV12-4 to TRBJ2-2, with D possibly matching TRBD1 (5 bases). The source material was whole blood. This TCR derives from a male donor in good health. Some clones in this sample may be carry-over from other donors' samples. The chain's CDR3 is CASSRSTGLGELFF. The CDR3 DNA reads as TGTGCCAGCAGCCGCTCAACAGGATTAGGGGAGCTGTTTTTT.